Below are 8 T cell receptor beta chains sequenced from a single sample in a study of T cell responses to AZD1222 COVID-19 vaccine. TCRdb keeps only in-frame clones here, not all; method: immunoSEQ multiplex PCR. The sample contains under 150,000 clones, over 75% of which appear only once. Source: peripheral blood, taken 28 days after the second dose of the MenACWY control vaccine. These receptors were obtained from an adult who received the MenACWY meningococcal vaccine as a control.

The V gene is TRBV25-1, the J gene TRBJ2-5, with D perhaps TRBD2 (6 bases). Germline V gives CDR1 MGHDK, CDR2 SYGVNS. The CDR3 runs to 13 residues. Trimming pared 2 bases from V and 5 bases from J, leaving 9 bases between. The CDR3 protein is CASSEGGLETQYF. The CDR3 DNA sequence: TGTGCCAGCAGTGAAGGAGGGCTGGAGACCCAGTACTTC.

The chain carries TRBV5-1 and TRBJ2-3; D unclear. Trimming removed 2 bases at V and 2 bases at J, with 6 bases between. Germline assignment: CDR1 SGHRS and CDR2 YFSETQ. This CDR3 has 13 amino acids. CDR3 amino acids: CASSFRPTDTQYF. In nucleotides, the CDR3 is TGCGCCAGCAGCTTTAGACCCACAGATACGCAGTATTTT. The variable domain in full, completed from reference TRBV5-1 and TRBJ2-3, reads KAGVTQTPRYLIKTRGQQVTLSCSPISGHRSVSWYQQTPGQGLQFLFEYFSETQRNKGNFPGRFSGRQFSNSRSEMNVSTLELGDSALYLCASSFRPTDTQYFGPGTRLTVL.

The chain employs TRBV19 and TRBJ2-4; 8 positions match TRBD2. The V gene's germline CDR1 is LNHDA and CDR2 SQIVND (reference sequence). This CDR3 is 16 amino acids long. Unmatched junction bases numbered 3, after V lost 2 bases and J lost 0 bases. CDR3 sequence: CASSILGGAAKNIQYF. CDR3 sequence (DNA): TGTGCCAGTAGTATACTCGGGGGGGCAGCCAAAAACATTCAGTACTTC.

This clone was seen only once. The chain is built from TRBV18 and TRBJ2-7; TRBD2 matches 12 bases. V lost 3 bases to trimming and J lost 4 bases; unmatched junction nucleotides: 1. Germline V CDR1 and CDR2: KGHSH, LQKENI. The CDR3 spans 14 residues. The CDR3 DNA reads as TGTGCCAGCTCACCTGGGACTAGCGGGTACGAGCAGTACTTC. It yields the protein CASSPGTSGYEQYF. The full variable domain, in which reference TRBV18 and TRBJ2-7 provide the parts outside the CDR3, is NAGVMQNPRHLVRRRGQEARLRCSPMKGHSHVYWYRQLPEEGLKFMVYLQKENIIDESGMPKERFSAEFPKEGPSILRIQQVVRGDSAAYFCASSPGTSGYEQYFGPGTRLTVT.

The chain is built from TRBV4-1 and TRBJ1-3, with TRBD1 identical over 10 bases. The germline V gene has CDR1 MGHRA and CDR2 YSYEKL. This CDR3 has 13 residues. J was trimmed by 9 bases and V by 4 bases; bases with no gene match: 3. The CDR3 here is CASSRGQGGTIYF. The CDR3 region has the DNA TGCGCCAGCAGCCGTGGACAGGGGGGCACCATATATTTT.

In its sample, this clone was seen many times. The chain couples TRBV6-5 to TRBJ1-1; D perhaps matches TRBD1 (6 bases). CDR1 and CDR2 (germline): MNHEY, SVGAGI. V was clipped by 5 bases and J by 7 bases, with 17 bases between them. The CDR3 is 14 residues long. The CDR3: CASSRLTGSSEAFF. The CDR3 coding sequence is TGTGCCAGCAGTAGATTAACAGGGTCAAGTGAAGCTTTCTTT.

DNA of the CDR3: TGTGCCAGCAGCCAAGCGATTGGTCCGGGCACTGGAAACACCATATATTTT. It codes for CASSQAIGPGTGNTIYF. V and J are TRBV14 and TRBJ1-3; D remains unclear. Trimming shortened V by 1 base and J by 2 bases, and 15 bases separated the two germline ends. Germline lookup yields CDR1 SGHDN and CDR2 FVKESK. The CDR3 loop spans 17 amino acids.

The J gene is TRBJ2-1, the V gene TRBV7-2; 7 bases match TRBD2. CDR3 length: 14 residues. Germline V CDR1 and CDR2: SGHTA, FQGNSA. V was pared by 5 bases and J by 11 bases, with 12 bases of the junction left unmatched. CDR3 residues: CASSRQAGVLKQFF. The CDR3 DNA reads TGTGCCAGCAGCCGGCAGGCGGGAGTGTTGAAGCAGTTCTTC.